What follows are 8 T cell receptor beta chains derived from one specimen sequenced in a study. One entry per CDR3 protein results from TCRdb running MiXCR on the 5' RACE reads. The table shows 55,000 to 70,000 distinct CDR3 sequences, with 25% to 30% occurring only once. The specimen sequenced was tumor-infiltrating memory CD4+ T cells sorted from the breast tumor. Described subset: memory CD4+ T cells, CD4+CD45RO+CD25-. All receptors come from a female donor with breast cancer.

Here the CDR3 DNA reads TGCGCCAGCAGCACTACAGGGGATATCTTCTCTGGGGCCAACGTCCTGACTTTC. As protein: CASSTTGDIFSGANVLTF. The chain uses TRBV4-1 and TRBJ2-6, with 7 bases fitting TRBD1. The CDR3 covers 18 residues. V was clipped by 5 bases and J by 0 bases; unmatched bases: 10. In germline, CDR1 is MGHRA, CDR2 YSYEKL.

This chain uses TRBV9 with TRBJ2-7; 7 nucleotides match TRBD1. The CDR3 totals 14 residues. The V segment lost 4 bases and the J segment 5 bases; nucleotides outside the gene matches: 9. Germline values: CDR1 SGDLS, CDR2 YYNGEE. CDR3 in amino acids: CASSPGHTGDEQYF. CDR3 nucleotides: TGTGCCAGCAGCCCCGGACATACAGGGGACGAGCAGTACTTC.

This clonotype came up many times. This chain links TRBV10-2 with TRBJ2-2; 8 nucleotides align to TRBD2. CDR1 is WSHSY, CDR2 SAAADI, per germline. The CDR3 length is 13 residues. Losses at the gene ends were 11 bases for V and 5 bases for J; bases not matched to a gene: 7. CDR3 in amino acids: CALRPGGTGELFF. CDR3 nucleotide sequence: TGCGCCCTTAGGCCGGGAGGGACCGGGGAGCTGTTTTTT.

This clonotype was seen more than once but under ten times. The chain employs TRBV15 and TRBJ1-5, with D possibly TRBD1 on 6 matching bases. The CDR3 is 17 amino acids. Germline lookup yields CDR1 LNHNV and CDR2 YYDKDF (reference sequence). V lost 5 bases and J lost 5, with 22 bases in between. This CDR3 is CATSSIPGVGGHQPQHF. The CDR3 nucleotides are TGTGCCACCAGCTCAATCCCCGGGGTGGGGGGCCATCAGCCCCAGCATTTT.

The rearrangement links TRBV11-2 to TRBJ2-7, with 11 positions matching TRBD2. V lost 5 bases and J lost 0; bases outside the gene matches: 3. The CDR3 is 15 amino acids. Germline V gene lookup returns CDR1 SGHAT and CDR2 FQNNGV. The CDR3 DNA reads TGTGCCAGCAGCCCAACTAGCGGGAGCTCCTACGAGCAGTACTTC. Its protein is CASSPTSGSSYEQYF.

This sequence joins TRBV6-1 and TRBJ1-2; the match to TRBD1 covers 10 bases. Germline assignment: CDR1 MNHNS and CDR2 SASEGT. The CDR3 sequence is 14 residues long. Trimming cost V 6 bases and J 4 bases; bases outside gene matches: 5. The CDR3 region has the DNA TGTGCCAGCAGCAGGGGACAGGGGAGCTATGGCTACACCTTC. Encoded protein: CASSRGQGSYGYTF.

The J gene is TRBJ2-5, the V gene TRBV7-2; possibly TRBD2 for D (6 bases). Trimming pared 5 bases from V and 2 bases from J, leaving 9 bases between. Germline CDR1 and CDR2: SGHTA and FQGNSA. CDR3 length: 13 residues. The chain's CDR3 is CASSTREQETQYF. The CDR3 DNA is TGTGCCAGCAGCACCCGGGAGCAAGAGACCCAGTACTTC. The variable domain in full, with the rest retrieved from reference TRBV7-2 and TRBJ2-5, is GAGVSQSPSNKVTEKGKDVELRCDPISGHTALYWYRQSLGQGLEFLIYFQGNSAPDKSGLPSDRFSAERTGGSVSTLTIQRTQQEDSAVYLCASSTREQETQYFGPGTRLLVL.

This clonotype was detected only a few times. This chain links TRBV9 with TRBJ2-3; 8 nucleotides line up with TRBD1. This CDR3 region has 16 residues. Germline lookup yields CDR1 SGDLS and CDR2 YYNGEE. J lost 2 bases, V lost 4 bases, and 9 bases had no gene match. The CDR3 loop reads CASSIHGTGDTDTQYF. The CDR3 DNA reads TGTGCCAGCAGCATTCACGGGACAGGCGACACAGATACGCAGTATTTT.